Listed here are 15 T cell receptor beta chains from one sample, sequenced in a study of T-cell reconstitution after alpha-beta-depleted transplantation in children (dated by TCRdb to the mid-2010s). Library creation used PCR. Sequencing took place on an Illumina HiSeq 2500. Molecular barcoding was employed in the preparation of TCR libraries, with unique molecular identifiers being used to normalize TCRbeta repertoire quantification. TCRdb reprocessed the public reads (quality trimming at Q25 with fastp, clone calling with MiXCR) and kept in-frame beta chains. Rows are combined by CDR3 protein, so each entry shows the most common genes and DNA. This sample holds about 830,000 distinct CDR3 sequences; around 15% were observed only once. Of the sample, roughly 5% falls within the top ten clones. The treatment or condition label for this specimen denotes: allogeneic hematopoietic cell transplantation with graft depleted of TCRalphabeta T cells and CD19 B cells.

The sequenced sample was PBMCs, mostly from graft donor cells, obtained 360 days after TCRalphabeta/CD19-depleted stem cell transplant. Receptor source: a male patient younger than 18 who had a stem cell transplant for acute lymphoblastic leukemia, so the T cells may come from the graft donor.

This clonotype was seen a handful of times. The chain uses TRBV10-3 and TRBJ2-2; a possible D gene is TRBD1 (5 bases). Per the germline V gene, CDR1 is ENHRY and CDR2 is SYGVKD. The CDR3 covers 14 residues. V dropped 9 bases and J dropped 0 bases, with 11 bases sitting between them. As DNA, the CDR3 is TGTGCCATTCGTGCGGACACGAACACCGGGGAGCTGTTTTTT. Residues: CAIRADTNTGELFF.

This clonotype was recorded at least ten times. V gene TRBV6-5 combines with J gene TRBJ1-2; 7 nucleotides line up with TRBD1. In germline, CDR1 is MNHEY, CDR2 SVGAGI. CDR3 size: 16 residues. J lost 1 base, V lost 4 bases, and 9 bases had no gene match. The CDR3, as DNA: TGTGCCAGCAGTTCGGGACAGCGCCTTCTTAACTATGGCTACACCTTC. Encoded protein: CASSSGQRLLNYGYTF.

There are a few counts of this clonotype. This chain connects TRBV5-5 to TRBJ1-2; 8 nucleotides agree with TRBD1. The germline CDR1 and CDR2 sequences are SGHKS and YYEKEE (reference sequence). After removal of 5 bases from V and 4 bases from J, the junction contained 10 bases not matched to a gene. This CDR3 is built from 15 residues. CDR3 bases: TGTGCCAGCAGGATTCCAGGGGGCGGAATCTATGGCTACACCTTC. It translates to CASRIPGGGIYGYTF.

The chain combines TRBV4-1 with TRBJ1-1; TRBD1 matches at 8 bases. The CDR3 extends over 13 amino acids. Germline assignment: CDR1 MGHRA and CDR2 YSYEKL. J gave up 5 bases and V 5 bases, and 4 bases lay outside the gene matches. As DNA, the CDR3 is TGCGCCAGCAGCGCCCGACAGGGGACTGAAGCTTTCTTT. It codes for CASSARQGTEAFF.

This clonotype has a handful of counts. The J gene is TRBJ2-3, the V gene TRBV20-1; the D is unclear. Trimming removed 5 bases from V and 0 bases from J, with 12 bases in between. CDR1 is DFQATT, CDR2 SNEGSKA, per germline (reference sequence). The CDR3 has 14 amino acids. The CDR3 spells CSAPRTRSTDTQYF. CDR3 bases: TGCAGTGCTCCCAGGACCAGAAGCACAGATACGCAGTATTTT.

The CDR3 is CASSLARGSHEQYF. CDR3 coding DNA: TGCGCCAGCAGCCTGGCTCGGGGGTCACACGAGCAGTACTTC. The chain combines TRBV5-1 with TRBJ2-7; D may be TRBD2 (6 bases). The CDR3 totals 14 residues. CDR1 is SGHRS and CDR2 is YFSETQ in the germline V gene. V was clipped by 4 bases and J by 5 bases, with 16 bases between them. The variable domain in full, with the rest retrieved from reference TRBV5-1 and TRBJ2-7, is KAGVTQTPRYLIKTRGQQVTLSCSPISGHRSVSWYQQTPGQGLQFLFEYFSETQRNKGNFPGRFSGRQFSNSRSEMNVSTLELGDSALYLCASSLARGSHEQYFGPGTRLTVT.

This clonotype turned up a few times. The V call is TRBV5-1, the J call TRBJ2-7; D remains ambiguous. The CDR3 length is 15 residues. Trimming took off 3 bases at V and 0 bases at J, with 13 bases between the two ends. Germline V CDR1 and CDR2: SGHRS, YFSETQ. CDR3 protein: CASSSTWDSSYEQYF. The CDR3 DNA sequence: TGCGCCAGCAGCTCCACCTGGGATAGCTCCTACGAGCAGTACTTC.

The V gene is TRBV3-1, the J gene TRBJ2-2; D perhaps matches TRBD1 (5 bases). V was clipped by 5 bases and J by 0 bases, with 19 bases between them. The CDR3 has 18 residues. The V gene's germline CDR1 is LGHDT and CDR2 YNNKEL (reference sequence). This CDR3 is CASSFFGARPANTGELFF. The CDR3 DNA follows: TGTGCCAGCAGCTTCTTTGGGGCGCGACCCGCGAACACCGGGGAGCTGTTTTTT.

J is TRBJ2-7 and V is TRBV5-1; 11 bases line up with TRBD2. The ends lost 0 bases at V and 2 bases at J; junction bases unmatched: 10. CDR3 size: 18 residues. The V gene's germline CDR1 is SGHRS and CDR2 YFSETQ. The CDR3 region has the DNA TGCGCCAGCAGCTTGGGACTAGCGGGACTTCACGGGACCTACGAGCAGTACTTC. Translation: CASSLGLAGLHGTYEQYF.

Only one count was recorded for this clonotype. The chain recombines TRBV29-1 with TRBJ1-3, with D hard to call. Between the trimmed V and J ends, which lost 5 bases and 2 bases, there was a span of 19 bases. The germline gives CDR1 SQVTM, CDR2 ANQGSEA. The CDR3 loop spans 16 amino acids. As DNA, the CDR3 is TGCAGCGTTTTACTCGACGGCGTCGGGGCTGGAAACACCATATATTTT. It is translated as CSVLLDGVGAGNTIYF.

The DNA for the CDR3 is TGTGCCAGCAGCCAAGGACAGTTTTCCTACGAGCAGTACTTC. This codes for CASSQGQFSYEQYF. The chain carries TRBV14 and TRBJ2-7; the D gene is possibly TRBD1 (5 bases). There are 14 residues in the CDR3. Looked up from germline, CDR1 is SGHDN and CDR2 is FVKESK. With 1 base removed from V and 1 base from J, the gap between germline ends came to 8 bases.

This clonotype came up many times. J is TRBJ1-5 and V is TRBV10-3; TRBD1 agrees at 8 bases. Per the germline V gene, CDR1 is ENHRY and CDR2 is SYGVKD. Unmatched junction bases numbered 4, after V lost 2 bases and J lost 7 bases. There are 14 residues in the CDR3. CDR3 residues: CAISENRGRQPQHF. CDR3 DNA: TGTGCCATCAGTGAGAACAGGGGGAGACAGCCCCAGCATTTT.

The chain couples TRBV21-1 to TRBJ2-3; the table's D call TRBD2 went unverified against the DNA. TRBV21-1 constitutes a pseudogene. The CDR3 extends over 15 amino acids. CDR3 sequence: CASNRLAGGTDTQYF. As DNA, the CDR3 is TGTGCCAGCAACCGACTAGCGGGAGGAACAGATACGCAGTATTTT.

The genes are TRBV25-1 and TRBJ2-1; no reliable D call. The CDR3 is 16 residues long. Trimming stripped 3 bases from V and 1 base from J, with 13 bases between. The V gene's germline CDR1 is MGHDK and CDR2 SYGVNS. CDR3: CASSEGVWGSYNEQFF. The CDR3 coding sequence is TGTGCCAGCAGTGAGGGCGTCTGGGGATCCTACAATGAGCAGTTCTTC.

The V and J genes are TRBV5-1 and TRBJ2-7; maybe TRBD2 (5 bases). The CDR3 is 12 residues long. Per germline, CDR1 SGHRS and CDR2 YFSETQ. The V end lost 3 bases, the J end lost 7 bases, and 11 bases lay between the germline ends. CDR3 residues: CASSYEGWEQYF. In nucleotides, the CDR3 is TGCGCCAGCAGCTACGAGGGCTGGGAGCAGTACTTC.